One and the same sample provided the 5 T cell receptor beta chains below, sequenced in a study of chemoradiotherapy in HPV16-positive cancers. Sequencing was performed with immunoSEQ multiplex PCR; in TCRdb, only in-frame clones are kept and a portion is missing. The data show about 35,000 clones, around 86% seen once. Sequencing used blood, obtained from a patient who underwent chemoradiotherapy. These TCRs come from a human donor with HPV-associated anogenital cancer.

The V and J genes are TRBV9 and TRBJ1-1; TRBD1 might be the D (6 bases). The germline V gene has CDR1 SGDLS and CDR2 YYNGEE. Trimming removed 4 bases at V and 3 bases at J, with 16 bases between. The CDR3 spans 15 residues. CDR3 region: CASSLEGGTYTEAFF. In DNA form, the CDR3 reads TGTGCCAGCAGCTTAGAGGGGGGAACGTACACTGAAGCTTTCTTT.

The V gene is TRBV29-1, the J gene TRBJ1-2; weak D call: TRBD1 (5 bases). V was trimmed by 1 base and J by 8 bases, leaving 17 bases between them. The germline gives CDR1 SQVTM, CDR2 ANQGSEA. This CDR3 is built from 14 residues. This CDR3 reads CSVEVGGGARGYTF. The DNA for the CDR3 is TGCAGCGTTGAAGTGGGCGGCGGGGCGAGGGGCTACACCTTC.

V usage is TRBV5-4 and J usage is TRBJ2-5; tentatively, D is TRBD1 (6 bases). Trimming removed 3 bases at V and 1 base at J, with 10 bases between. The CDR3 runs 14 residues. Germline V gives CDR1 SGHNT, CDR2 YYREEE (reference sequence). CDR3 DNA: TGTGCCAGCAGCTCAAAGACAGGCCAAGAGACCCAGTACTTC. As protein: CASSSKTGQETQYF. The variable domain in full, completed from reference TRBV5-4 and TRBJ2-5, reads ETGVTQSPTHLIKTRGQQVTLRCSSQSGHNTVSWYQQALGQGPQFIFQYYREEENGRGNFPPRFSGLQFPNYSSELNVNALELDDSALYLCASSSKTGQETQYFGPGTRLLVL.

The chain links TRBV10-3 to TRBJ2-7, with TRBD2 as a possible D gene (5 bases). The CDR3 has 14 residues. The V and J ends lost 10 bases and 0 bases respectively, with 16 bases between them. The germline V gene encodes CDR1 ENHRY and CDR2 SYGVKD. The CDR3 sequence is CATVKLLDSYEQYF. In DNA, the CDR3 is TGTGCCACAGTAAAGTTACTAGACTCCTACGAGCAGTACTTC.

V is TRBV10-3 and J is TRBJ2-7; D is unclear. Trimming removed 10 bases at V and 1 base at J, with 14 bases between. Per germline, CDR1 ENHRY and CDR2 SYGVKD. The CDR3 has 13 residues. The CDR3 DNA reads TGTGCCAGCAAAAGAGATGAATCCTACGAGCAGTACTTC. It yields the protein CASKRDESYEQYF.